One and the same sample provided the 9 T cell receptor beta chains below, sequenced in a study of vaccination effects on CD4 cells after COVID-19. Following an approximately ten-day culture, CD4+ T cells were purified. The repertoire was sequenced with immunoSEQ multiplex PCR; TCRdb's copy has only in-frame clones and lacks some. The profile shows about 45,000 clones, around four fifths of them singletons. These receptors' targets are unknown. Specimen: CD4+ T cells from PBMCs cultured without peptide, collected before COVID-19 vaccination. The source is a human donor who had a prior SARS-CoV-2 infection.

The chain employs TRBV6-5 and TRBJ2-1; no clear D gene. CDR3 length: 13 amino acids. V shed 5 bases and J shed 5 bases, with 10 bases lying between them. Germline loops: CDR1 MNHEY, CDR2 SVGAGI. As DNA, the CDR3 is TGTGCCAGCAGTAATTACAGAGACAATGAGCAGTTCTTC. It is translated as CASSNYRDNEQFF.

The rearrangement joins TRBV10-3 to TRBJ1-1, with D tentatively TRBD1 (5 bases). CDR3 size: 13 residues. Germline values: CDR1 ENHRY, CDR2 SYGVKD. Between the trimmed V and J ends, which lost 7 bases and 11 bases, there was a span of 20 bases. CDR3 DNA sequence: TGTGCCATCAATGGGGGGGGGTCGAGTTCGGCTTTCTTT. It translates to CAINGGGSSSAFF.

This sequence joins TRBV29-1 and TRBJ1-1, with D possibly TRBD1 on 5 matching bases. Looked up from germline, CDR1 is SQVTM and CDR2 is ANQGSEA. This CDR3 is 14 amino acids long. Trimming took off 4 bases at V and 11 bases at J, with 23 bases between the two ends. The CDR3 region has the DNA TGCAGCGTTGTAGTGGGGGGAGTGGGGTTGGGGGCTTTCTTT. Amino acid sequence: CSVVVGGVGLGAFF. Based on the CDR3 plus reference TRBV29-1 and TRBJ1-1, the full variable domain is SAVISQKPSRDICQRGTSLTIQCQVDSQVTMMFWYRQQPGQSLTLIATANQGSEATYESGFVIDKFPISRPNLTFSTLTVSNMSPEDSSIYLCSVVVGGVGLGAFFGQGTRLTVV.

V gene TRBV2 combines with J gene TRBJ2-7; D is undetermined. The CDR3 totals 11 residues. Germline loops: CDR1 SNHLY, CDR2 FYNNEI. V was cut by 3 bases and J by 8 bases, with 8 bases left in between. The CDR3 DNA reads as TGTGCCAGCAGTGAGCGGAGAAAGCAGTACTTC. Encoded protein: CASSERRKQYF.

This clone occurred a few times. The chain couples TRBV6-2 or TRBV6-3 to TRBJ2-7; possible D gene TRBD1, 5 bases. The germline V and J ends were trimmed by 0 bases and 5 bases, with 8 bases remaining between them. Germline V gene data show CDR1 as MNHEY and CDR2 as SVGEGT. The CDR3 is made up of 13 amino acids. CDR3 sequence reads: CASSYSGRHEQYF. The CDR3 bases are TGTGCCAGCAGTTACTCGGGGCGACACGAGCAGTACTTC.

This clone has just a few counts. This chain connects TRBV28 to TRBJ1-1; D gene uncertain. V was trimmed by 6 bases and J by 0 bases, leaving 14 bases between them. Germline CDR1 and CDR2: MDHEN and SYDVKM. The CDR3 runs 15 residues. The CDR3 bases are TGTGCCAGCAGCCCCCCTGGCAGTTTGAACACTGAAGCTTTCTTT. Its protein is CASSPPGSLNTEAFF.

This rearrangement joins TRBV7-3 to TRBJ1-1; D might be TRBD1 (5 bases). Trimming removed 2 bases from V and 1 base from J, with 14 bases in between. In germline, CDR1 is SGHTA, CDR2 FQGTGA. This CDR3 spans 16 amino acids. The CDR3 is CASSLGGAGKNTEAFF. The CDR3 bases are TGTGCCAGCAGCTTAGGCGGGGCCGGGAAGAACACTGAAGCTTTCTTT.

The chain recombines TRBV5-8 with TRBJ2-5, with D possibly matching TRBD2 (6 bases). The CDR3 covers 16 residues. Trimming cost V 4 bases and J 0 bases, with 16 bases left between them. Germline V gene data show CDR1 as SGHTS and CDR2 as YDEGEE. CDR3 loop: CASSRGDRTYQETQYF. Written as DNA, the CDR3 is TGTGCCAGCAGCCGCGGGGACCGAACGTACCAAGAGACCCAGTACTTC.

This chain links TRBV5-1 with TRBJ2-7, with 7 bases identical to TRBD2. Germline CDR1 is SGHRS and CDR2 is YFSETQ. With V trimmed by 0 bases and J by 2 bases, 5 bases remained unmatched. The CDR3 is 15 residues long. CDR3 coding DNA: TGCGCCAGCAGCTTGGGTCTAGCGGATGCCTACGAGCAGTACTTC. Its translation is CASSLGLADAYEQYF.